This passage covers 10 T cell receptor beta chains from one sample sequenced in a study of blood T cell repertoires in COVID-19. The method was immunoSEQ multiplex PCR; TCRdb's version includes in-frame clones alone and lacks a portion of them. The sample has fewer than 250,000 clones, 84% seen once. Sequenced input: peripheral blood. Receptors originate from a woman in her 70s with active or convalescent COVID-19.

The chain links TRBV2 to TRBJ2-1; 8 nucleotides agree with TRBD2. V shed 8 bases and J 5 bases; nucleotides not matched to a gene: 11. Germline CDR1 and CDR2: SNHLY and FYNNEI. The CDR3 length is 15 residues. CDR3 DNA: TGTGCCAGCTCCCGCGAGGGCGGGAGGAACAATGAGCAGTTCTTC. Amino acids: CASSREGGRNNEQFF. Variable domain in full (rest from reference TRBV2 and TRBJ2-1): EPEVTQTPSHQVTQMGQEVILRCVPISNHLYFYWYRQILGQKVEFLVSFYNNEISEKSEIFDDQFSVERPDGSNFTLKIRSTKLEDSAMYFCASSREGGRNNEQFFGPGTRLTVL.

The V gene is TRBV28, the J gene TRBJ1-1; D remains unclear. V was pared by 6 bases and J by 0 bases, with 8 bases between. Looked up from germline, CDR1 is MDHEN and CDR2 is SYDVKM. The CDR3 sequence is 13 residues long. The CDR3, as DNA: TGTGCCAGCAGCTTCAAGCTGAACACTGAAGCTTTCTTT. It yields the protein CASSFKLNTEAFF.

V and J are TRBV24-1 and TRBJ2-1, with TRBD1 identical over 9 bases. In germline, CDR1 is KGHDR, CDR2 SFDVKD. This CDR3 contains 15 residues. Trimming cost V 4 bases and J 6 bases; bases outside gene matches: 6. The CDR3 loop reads CATSESGTGFNEQFF. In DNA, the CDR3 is TGTGCCACCAGTGAATCCGGGACAGGGTTCAATGAGCAGTTCTTC.

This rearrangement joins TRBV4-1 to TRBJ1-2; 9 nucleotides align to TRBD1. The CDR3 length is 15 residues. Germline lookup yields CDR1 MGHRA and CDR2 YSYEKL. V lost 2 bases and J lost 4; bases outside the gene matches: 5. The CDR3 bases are TGCGCCAGCAGCCAATCAGGACAGGGGACCTATGGCTACACCTTC. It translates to CASSQSGQGTYGYTF.

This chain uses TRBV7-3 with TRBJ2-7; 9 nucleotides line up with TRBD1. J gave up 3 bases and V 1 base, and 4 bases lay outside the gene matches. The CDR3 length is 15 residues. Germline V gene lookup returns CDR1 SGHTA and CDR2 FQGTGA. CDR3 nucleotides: TGTGCCAGCAGCTTAAGCGGGACAGGGATCTACGAGCAGTACTTC. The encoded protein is CASSLSGTGIYEQYF.

This CDR3 reads CASSQENFWRDSPLHF. The CDR3 DNA reads TGCGCCAGCAGCCAAGAGAATTTTTGGAGGGATTCACCCCTCCACTTT. The chain uses TRBV4-1 and TRBJ1-6; D is undetermined. The CDR3 consists of 16 residues. The V gene's germline CDR1 is MGHRA and CDR2 YSYEKL. V was trimmed by 0 bases and J by 8 bases, leaving 14 bases between them.

The CDR3 reads CASSPWTEQETQYF. The CDR3 nucleotides are TGTGCCAGCTCACCCTGGACAGAGCAAGAGACCCAGTACTTC. J is TRBJ2-5 and V is TRBV18; TRBD1 might be the D (6 bases). Trimming pared 3 bases from V and 2 bases from J, leaving 10 bases between. CDR3 length: 14 residues. CDR1 and CDR2 (germline): KGHSH, LQKENI. The full variable domain, completed using reference TRBV18 and TRBJ2-5, is NAGVMQNPRHLVRRRGQEARLRCSPMKGHSHVYWYRQLPEEGLKFMVYLQKENIIDESGMPKERFSAEFPKEGPSILRIQQVVRGDSAAYFCASSPWTEQETQYFGPGTRLLVL.

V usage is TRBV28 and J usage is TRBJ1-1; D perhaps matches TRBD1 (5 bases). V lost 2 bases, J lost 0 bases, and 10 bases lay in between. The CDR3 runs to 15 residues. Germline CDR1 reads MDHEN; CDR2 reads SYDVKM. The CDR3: CASSLQGGVNTEAFF. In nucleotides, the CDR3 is TGTGCCAGCAGTTTACAGGGAGGGGTGAACACTGAAGCTTTCTTT.

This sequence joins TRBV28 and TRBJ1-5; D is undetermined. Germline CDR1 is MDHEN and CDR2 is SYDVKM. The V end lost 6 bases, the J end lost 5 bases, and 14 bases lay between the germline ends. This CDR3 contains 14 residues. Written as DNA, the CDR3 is TGTGCCAGCAGCGTATTCAGTTTTGATCAGCCCCAGCATTTT. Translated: CASSVFSFDQPQHF. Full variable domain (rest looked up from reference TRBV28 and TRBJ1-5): DVKVTQSSRYLVKRTGEKVFLECVQDMDHENMFWYRQDPGLGLRLIYFSYDVKMKEKGDIPEGYSVSREKKERFSLILESASTNQTSMYLCASSVFSFDQPQHFGDGTRLSIL.

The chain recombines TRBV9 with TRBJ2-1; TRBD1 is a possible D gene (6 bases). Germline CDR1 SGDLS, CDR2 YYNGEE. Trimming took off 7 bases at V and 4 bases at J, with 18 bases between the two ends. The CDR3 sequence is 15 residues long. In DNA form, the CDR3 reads TGTGCCAGCCAGGGGCCGGAAGGGGAATACAATGAGCAGTTCTTC. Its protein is CASQGPEGEYNEQFF.